Shown below are 17 T cell receptor beta chains from a single sample sequenced in a study of early T cells in non-severe SARS-CoV-2 infection. Via MiXCR, TCRdb re-called the 5' RACE reads, giving one row per CDR3 protein. This sample carries 100,000 to 150,000 distinct CDR3 sequences, 15% of them seen once, and the ten largest clones take around a fifth. The sequencing input was whole blood. Receptors originate from an adult who was a healthcare worker with PCR-confirmed SARS-CoV-2 infection or an uninfected control (not recorded which).

The J gene is TRBJ1-1, the V gene TRBV29-1; D call uncertain. CDR3 length: 13 amino acids. Trimming pared 3 bases from V and 1 base from J, leaving 9 bases between. Germline V gives CDR1 SQVTM, CDR2 ANQGSEA. CDR3 loop: CSVDRAQNTEAFF. DNA for the CDR3: TGCAGCGTTGATCGGGCCCAGAACACTGAAGCTTTCTTT.

This clonotype has a handful of counts. Here the CDR3 reads CAWSVTPAGGYTF. The DNA for the CDR3 is TGTGCCTGGAGTGTAACCCCAGCGGGAGGCTACACCTTC. The chain uses TRBV30 and TRBJ1-2, with unresolved D. Germline assignment: CDR1 GTSNPN and CDR2 SVGIG (reference sequence). Trimming shortened V by 0 bases and J by 8 bases, and 13 bases separated the two germline ends. The CDR3 has 13 amino acids.

This clonotype was picked up a small number of times. The chain uses TRBV12-3 or TRBV12-4 and TRBJ1-1; D is perhaps TRBD1 (6 bases). The CDR3 is 13 amino acids. The ends were cut back, 6 bases at V and 4 bases at J, with 12 bases in the middle. The CDR3 DNA sequence: TGTGCCAGCAGCAAGGCAGGGGTCACTGAAGCTTTCTTT. It codes for CASSKAGVTEAFF.

This chain joins TRBV2 and TRBJ2-1; D call uncertain. Germline lookup yields CDR1 SNHLY and CDR2 FYNNEI. Deletions cut 6 bases from V and 9 bases from J, with 15 bases between. This CDR3 is 13 amino acids long. CDR3 protein: CASSAHRTFEQFF. The CDR3 coding sequence is TGTGCCAGCAGCGCCCACCGGACGTTTGAGCAGTTCTTC.

V is TRBV18 and J is TRBJ1-2, with D possibly TRBD1 on 5 matching bases. The germline V and J ends were trimmed by 6 bases and 6 bases, with 14 bases remaining between them. The CDR3 spans 13 residues. Germline lookup yields CDR1 KGHSH and CDR2 LQKENI. CDR3 residues: CASSPDMRNGYTF. The CDR3 nucleotides read TGTGCCAGCTCTCCGGACATGAGGAATGGCTACACCTTC.

The rearrangement links TRBV7-2 to TRBJ2-3; a weak D match, TRBD1 (6 bases). This CDR3 is 14 amino acids long. The V gene lost 7 bases and the J gene lost 0 bases, with 11 bases spanning the gap. Germline V gives CDR1 SGHTA, CDR2 FQGNSA. CDR3 residues: CASTRRGSTDTQYF. In DNA form, the CDR3 reads TGTGCCAGCACGCGAAGGGGGAGCACAGATACGCAGTATTTT.

In its sample, this clonotype was seen a few times. The chain's CDR3 is CASSFGDRDRPQHF. DNA for the CDR3: TGTGCCAGCAGTTTCGGGGACAGGGATCGGCCCCAGCATTTT. This rearrangement joins TRBV12-3 or TRBV12-4 to TRBJ1-5; 9 bases align to TRBD1. The CDR3 spans 14 residues. The V and J ends lost 3 bases and 9 bases, in that order; junction bases with no gene match: 6.

This clonotype was counted between two and nine times. V and J are TRBV3-1 and TRBJ1-5; D ambiguous. Trimming removed 0 bases at V and 7 bases at J, with 7 bases between. The CDR3 sequence is 13 residues long. Germline values: CDR1 LGHDT, CDR2 YNNKEL (reference sequence). CDR3 region: CASSQDTRQPQHF. The CDR3, as DNA: TGTGCCAGCAGCCAAGACACGAGGCAGCCCCAGCATTTT.

V and J are TRBV2 and TRBJ2-1, with TRBD2 matching over 7 bases. V lost 2 bases to trimming and J lost 0 bases; unmatched junction nucleotides: 4. CDR1 and CDR2 from the germline V gene are SNHLY and FYNNEI. This CDR3 is built from 16 residues. The CDR3 here is CASSETGGSSYNEQFF. Here the CDR3 DNA reads TGTGCCAGCAGTGAAACCGGGGGGAGCTCCTACAATGAGCAGTTCTTC.

The genes are TRBV6-2 or TRBV6-3 and TRBJ1-1; D perhaps matches TRBD1 (5 bases). The germline V and J ends were trimmed by 5 bases and 1 base, with 14 bases remaining between them. CDR3 length: 15 amino acids. CDR1 is MNHEY and CDR2 is SVGEGT in the germline V gene. CDR3 amino acids: CASSPQGFTNTEAFF. In DNA form, the CDR3 reads TGTGCCAGCAGTCCGCAGGGTTTCACGAACACTGAAGCTTTCTTT.

This clonotype was counted a few times. CDR3 bases: TGTGCCAGCAGCCCCGGGCGGACCTATGGCTACACCTTC. This translates into CASSPGRTYGYTF. This sequence joins TRBV12-1 and TRBJ1-2; the D call of TRBD1 is as the table states it, not checked on the DNA. TRBV12-1 is assigned pseudogene status. CDR3 length: 13 residues.

This chain joins TRBV7-9 and TRBJ2-5; TRBD1 agrees at 8 bases. The CDR3 sequence is 14 residues long. V lost 5 bases to trimming and J lost 5 bases; unmatched junction nucleotides: 7. The germline CDR1 and CDR2 sequences are SEHNR and FQNEAQ (reference sequence). This CDR3 is CASSRPDRAETQYF. CDR3 nucleotide sequence: TGTGCCAGCAGCCGACCGGACAGGGCGGAGACCCAGTACTTC.

This chain uses TRBV7-2 with TRBJ2-7; D not certain. V shed 6 bases and J shed 0 bases, with 9 bases lying between them. Germline V gene sequence: CDR1 SGHTA, CDR2 FQGNSA. This CDR3 spans 13 amino acids. The CDR3 coding sequence is TGTGCCAGCAGTTCCAACCCCTCCTACGAGCAGTACTTC. Residues: CASSSNPSYEQYF.

This clonotype was counted only a few times. The V and J genes are TRBV4-1 and TRBJ2-4; perhaps TRBD1 as D (6 bases). Trimming took off 2 bases at V and 16 bases at J, with 24 bases between the two ends. The CDR3 sequence is 15 residues long. CDR1 MGHRA and CDR2 YSYEKL come from the germline V gene. CDR3 sequence (DNA): TGCGCCAGCAGCCAAAATAGGCCAGGGGAGTACCGGGAATACTTC. Its protein is CASSQNRPGEYREYF.

The chain links TRBV7-9 to TRBJ2-3; D is uncertain. Deletions cut 0 bases from V and 2 bases from J, with 6 bases between. There are 14 residues in the CDR3. Germline-derived CDR1 and CDR2 are SEHNR and FQNEAQ (reference sequence). DNA of the CDR3: TGTGCCAGCAGCTTAGCTAGCTCCACAGATACGCAGTATTTT. Protein sequence: CASSLASSTDTQYF.

This clonotype was found many times. The chain couples TRBV19 to TRBJ1-3, with D maybe TRBD1 (5 bases). Per germline, CDR1 LNHDA and CDR2 SQIVND (reference sequence). This CDR3 region has 15 residues. Trimming removed 7 bases at V and 4 bases at J, with 17 bases between. CDR3 bases: TGTGCCAGTACTTACGGGGGTCTCGGGGGAAACACCATATATTTT. Translated: CASTYGGLGGNTIYF.

Worth noting for this clonotype: A single base separates this from a much larger clone, so it may be a read error. The V gene is TRBV5-1, the J gene TRBJ2-3, with a tentative D call TRBD1 (5 bases). The CDR3 is 14 residues long. V lost 4 bases and J 4 bases, leaving 13 bases between the germline ends. Germline CDR1 SGHRS, CDR2 YFSETQ. The CDR3 loop reads CASSPGCSSDTQYF. CDR3 coding DNA: TGCGCCAGCAGCCCAGGGTGTTCCTCAGATACGCAGTATTTT.